This is a list of T cell receptor beta chains from one sample in a study of prognosis after radiotherapy for stage I lung cancer. TCRdb ran MiXCR on the multiplex PCR reads and lists one entry per CDR3 protein. The sample lists about 31,000 distinct CDR3 sequences; about 40% were seen once. The specimen was PBMCs, collected before or after stereotactic body radiation therapy (not recorded which). These receptors all stem from a donor over 45 with non-small cell lung cancer. Each CDR3 is given with its conserved first and last residue. The D gene is left open where the match is weak. Clone size is shown for a subset of rows, as once, few, many or a class of expanded clone.

D,size,V,length,J,CDR3,DNA
TRBD1,many,TRBV5-1,14,TRBJ2-7,CASSPGTEIYEQYF,TGCGCCAGCAGCCCCGGGACAGAAATCTACGAGCAGTACTTC
NA,NA,TRBV19,17,TRBJ2-1,CASSPQPAGNTYNEHFF,TGTGCCAGTAGTCCTCAGCCCGCGGGGAACACATACAATGAGCATTTCTTC
NA,NA,TRBV5-1,14,TRBJ1-4,CASSFGADNEKLFF,TGCGCCAGCAGCTTTGGGGCAGACAATGAAAAACTGTTTTTT
NA,few,TRBV19,13,TRBJ2-3,CASSGTSTDTQYF,TGTGCCAGTAGTGGCACCTCCACAGATACGCAGTATTTT
NA,once,TRBV28,15,TRBJ1-6,CASSLAGGGNSPLHF,TGTGCCAGCAGTTTAGCTGGGGGAGGGAATTCACCCCTCCACTTT
NA,many,TRBV30,14,TRBJ1-2,CAWTPVTGSYGYTF,TGTGCCTGGACCCCCGTGACAGGATCCTATGGCTACACCTTC
TRBD2,few,TRBV30,12,TRBJ2-2,CAWMGGSGELFF,TGTGCCTGGATGGGAGGGAGCGGGGAGCTGTTTTTT
NA,NA,TRBV11-2,17,TRBJ2-2,CASSLASVRSLTGELFF,TGTGCCAGCAGCTTAGCGTCTGTCAGGTCCCTCACCGGGGAGCTGTTTTTT
NA,once,TRBV2,14,TRBJ2-2,CASKRTPNTGELFF,TGTGCCAGCAAGAGGACTCCGAACACCGGGGAGCTGTTTTTT
TRBD1,many,TRBV19,15,TRBJ1-2,CASSIEPQGDYGYTF,TGTGCCAGTAGTATAGAGCCCCAGGGGGACTATGGCTACACCTTC
TRBD2,NA,TRBV6-5,16,TRBJ2-7,CASSYSGGVGSYEQYF,TGTGCCAGCAGTTACTCGGGAGGGGTGGGCTCCTACGAGCAGTACTTC
TRBD1,once,TRBV20-1,15,TRBJ1-2,CSATVPGQGLSGYTF,TGCAGTGCTACGGTACCGGGACAGGGATTGAGTGGCTACACCTTC
NA,many,TRBV5-1,15,TRBJ2-3,CASSLDLGDTDTQYF,TGCGCCAGCAGCTTGGATTTAGGGGATACGGATACGCAGTATTTT
NA,NA,TRBV12-3/TRBV12-4,13,TRBJ2-2,CASRIQETGELFF,TGTGCCAGCAGGATACAGGAGACCGGGGAGCTGTTTTTT
TRBD2,NA,TRBV6-1,18,TRBJ2-1,CASSTTSGRAGLYNEQFF,TGTGCCAGCAGTACCACTAGCGGGAGGGCCGGTCTCTACAATGAGCAGTTCTTC
NA,many,TRBV10-3,14,TRBJ2-3,CAISPGTSSDTQYF,TGTGCCATCAGTCCCGGGACTTCTTCAGATACGCAGTATTTT
TRBD1,many,TRBV4-1,16,TRBJ1-6,CASSQTPYRGPSPLHF,TGCGCCAGCAGCCAAACCCCCTACAGGGGGCCTTCACCCCTCCACTTT
TRBD1,NA,TRBV3-1,14,TRBJ1-5,CASSRTGPGQPQHF,TGTGCCAGCAGCCGGACAGGGCCAGGTCAGCCCCAGCATTTT
TRBD1,NA,TRBV19,16,TRBJ1-5,CASIIEGTGVIQPQHF,TGTGCCAGTATTATAGAGGGGACAGGGGTGATTCAGCCCCAGCATTTT
NA,NA,TRBV7-3,13,TRBJ2-5,CASSLVSGETQYF,TGTGCCAGCAGCTTGGTCTCTGGGGAGACCCAGTACTTC
NA,NA,TRBV28,12,TRBJ1-2,CASSSRASGYTF,TGTGCCAGCAGTTCCCGGGCCTCTGGCTACACCTTC
NA,NA,TRBV6-4,17,TRBJ2-7,CASSRGGRPPHSYEQYF,TGTGCCAGCAGTAGGGGGGGCCGACCGCCCCATTCCTACGAGCAGTACTTC
NA,many,TRBV5-8,14,TRBJ2-5,CASSLEASRETQYF,TGTGCCAGCAGCTTGGAGGCTAGCAGGGAGACCCAGTACTTC
NA,many,TRBV19,13,TRBJ1-4,CASSMRANEKLFF,TGTGCCAGTAGTATGAGGGCCAACGAAAAACTGTTTTTT
NA,medium-sized,TRBV6-2/TRBV6-3,16,TRBJ2-6,CASSDSSGAGANVLTF,TGTGCCAGCAGTGACTCGTCGGGGGCTGGGGCCAACGTCCTGACTTTC
TRBD2,medium-sized,TRBV28,16,TRBJ2-1,CASSLSTSGGRNEQFF,TGTGCCAGCAGTTTGTCCACTAGCGGGGGGAGGAATGAGCAGTTCTTC
TRBD2,NA,TRBV12-3/TRBV12-4,16,TRBJ2-3,CASSPGLAESTDTQYF,TGTGCCAGCAGTCCGGGACTAGCAGAGAGCACAGATACGCAGTATTTT
NA,NA,TRBV6-2/TRBV6-3,19,TRBJ2-1,CASRPMSGGGNGSYNDQFF,TGTGCCAGCAGGCCTATGTCTGGGGGCGGTAATGGGTCCTACAATGATCAGTTCTTC
NA,many,TRBV3-1,13,TRBJ1-6,CASSQVQNSPLHF,TGTGCCAGCAGCCAAGTACAGAATTCACCCCTCCACTTT
TRBD2,NA,TRBV6-2/TRBV6-3,17,TRBJ2-1,CASNPGQGGEGGDEQFF,TGTGCCAGCAACCCTGGGCAGGGAGGGGAGGGAGGGGATGAGCAGTTCTTC
NA,NA,TRBV20-1,12,TRBJ1-1,CSARVTGIENFF,TGCAGTGCTAGAGTTACAGGGATTGAAAATTTCTTT
NA,NA,TRBV12-3/TRBV12-4,15,TRBJ1-2,CASSLIWGGDYGYTF,TGTGCCAGCAGTTTGATCTGGGGGGGGGACTATGGATACACCTTC